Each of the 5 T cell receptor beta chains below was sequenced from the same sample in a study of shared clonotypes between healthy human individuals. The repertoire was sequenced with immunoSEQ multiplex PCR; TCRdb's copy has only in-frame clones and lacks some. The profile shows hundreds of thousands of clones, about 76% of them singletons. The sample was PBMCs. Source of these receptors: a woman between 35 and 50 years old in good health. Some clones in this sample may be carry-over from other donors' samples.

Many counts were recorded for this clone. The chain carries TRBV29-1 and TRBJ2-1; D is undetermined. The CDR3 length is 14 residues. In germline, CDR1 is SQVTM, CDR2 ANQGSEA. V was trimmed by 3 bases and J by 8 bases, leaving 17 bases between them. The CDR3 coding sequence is TGCAGCGTTGAGGGCCTAGACCCTGTTGATGAGCAGTTCTTC. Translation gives CSVEGLDPVDEQFF.

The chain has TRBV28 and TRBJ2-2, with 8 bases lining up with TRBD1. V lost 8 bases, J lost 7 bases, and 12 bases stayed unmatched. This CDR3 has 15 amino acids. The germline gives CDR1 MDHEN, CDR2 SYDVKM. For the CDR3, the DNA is TGTGCCAGCTCTACAGTGGACAGGGACGACGGGGAGCTGTTTTTT. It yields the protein CASSTVDRDDGELFF.

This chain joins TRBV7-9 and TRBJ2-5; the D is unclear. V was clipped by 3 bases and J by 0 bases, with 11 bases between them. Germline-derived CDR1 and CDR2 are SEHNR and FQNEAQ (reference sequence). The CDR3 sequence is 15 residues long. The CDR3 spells CASSLGSLHQETQYF. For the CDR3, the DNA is TGTGCCAGCAGCTTGGGCTCCCTCCACCAAGAGACCCAGTACTTC.

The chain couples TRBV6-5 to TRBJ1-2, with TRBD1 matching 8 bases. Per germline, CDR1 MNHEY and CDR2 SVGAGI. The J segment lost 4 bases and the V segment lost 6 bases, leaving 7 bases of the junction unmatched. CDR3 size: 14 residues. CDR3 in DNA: TGTGCCAGCAGCAGGACAGGGCCGATCTATGGCTACACCTTC. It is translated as CASSRTGPIYGYTF.

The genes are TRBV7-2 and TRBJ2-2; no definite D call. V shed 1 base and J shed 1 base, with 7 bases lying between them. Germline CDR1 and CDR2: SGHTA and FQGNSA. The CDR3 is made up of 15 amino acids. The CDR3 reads CASSLVIMNTGELFF. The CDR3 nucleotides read TGTGCCAGCAGCTTAGTGATAATGAACACCGGGGAGCTGTTTTTT.